Listed below are T cell receptor beta chains from one sample, sequenced in a study of T cells in Graves' hyperthyroidism and ophthalmopathy. TCRdb independently ran MiXCR on the multiplex PCR reads; one entry per CDR3 protein. This table holds about 480,000 distinct CDR3 sequences, 14% found once. The specimen sequenced was blood. The receptors here all came from a woman aged 18-29 years with Graves' hyperthyroidism. The CDR3 runs from the conserved cysteine through the conserved F or W. D genes are given only for firm matches. Rows give clone size only sometimes, using once, few, many, or a class for an expanded clone.

d_call,v_call,j_call,clone_size,cdr3_nt,cdr3_aa
TRBD2,TRBV14,TRBJ2-2,few,TGTGCCAACCGGACTAGCGGGAGGGTTACCGGGGAGCTGTTTTTT,CANRTSGRVTGELFF
TRBD2,TRBV6-1,TRBJ2-1,NA,TGTGCCAGCAGGGTCGGGACTAGCGGCCAAGGAGGGTGGGAGTTCTTC,CASRVGTSGQGGWEFF
TRBD1,TRBV11-3,TRBJ2-1,many,TGTGCCAGCAGCCCGAGCCCAGGGGGCAATGAGCAGTTCTTC,CASSPSPGGNEQFF
TRBD1,TRBV27,TRBJ1-1,many,TGTGCCAGCAGTTTATCGACAGGGTGGAACACTGAAGCTTTCTTT,CASSLSTGWNTEAFF
TRBD2,TRBV2,TRBJ2-1,many,TGTGCCAGCTTACCCGGGACTAGCGGCCACAGTGAGCAGTTCTTC,CASLPGTSGHSEQFF
TRBD2,TRBV9,TRBJ2-3,NA,TGTGCCAGCAGCACCCGAACTAGCGCCGGCGGGTCAGATACGCAGTATTTT,CASSTRTSAGGSDTQYF
NA,TRBV2,TRBJ2-7,many,TGTGCCAGCAGGTTTCGCCTCCGCTACGAGCAGTACTTC,CASRFRLRYEQYF
TRBD2,TRBV12-3/TRBV12-4,TRBJ2-1,many,TGTGCCAGCAGTGGGACTAGCGGGAGCTTAAATGAGCAGTTCTTC,CASSGTSGSLNEQFF
NA,TRBV11-2,TRBJ2-7,NA,TGTGCCACCACCTTCCTAGGCGAGCAGTACTTC,CATTFLGEQYF
NA,TRBV25-1,TRBJ1-4,NA,TGTGCCAGCAGTGAGGGCGAGTTTAATGAAAAACTGTTTTTT,CASSEGEFNEKLFF
NA,TRBV10-3,TRBJ2-1,NA,TGTGCCATCAGTGACCGGGACGATGAGCAGTTCTTC,CAISDRDDEQFF
NA,TRBV13,TRBJ2-1,NA,TGTGCCAGCAGCTCCGTTCCGGGCTCCTACAATGAGCAGTTCTTC,CASSSVPGSYNEQFF
TRBD1,TRBV12-3/TRBV12-4,TRBJ2-5,NA,TGTGCCAGCGGCGGGACAGGGGGCGCCCAGACCCAGTACTTC,CASGGTGGAQTQYF
NA,TRBV6-4,TRBJ2-5,NA,TGTGCCAGCAGTTTTGCCGGCAGCCCTCAGTACTTC,CASSFAGSPQYF
TRBD2,TRBV19,TRBJ2-1,NA,TGTGCCAGTAGTGCAGCGGGACTTCCAAATGAGCAGTTCTTC,CASSAAGLPNEQFF
NA,TRBV30,TRBJ2-1,NA,TGTGCCTGGAGTCGGCTAGTCAAGGGTGAGCAGTTCTTC,CAWSRLVKGEQFF
NA,TRBV20-1,TRBJ1-1,many,TGCAGTGCTAGAGATTGGCAAAGCGGAGCTTTCTTT,CSARDWQSGAFF